The text below deals with one T cell receptor beta chain. Its antigen is undetermined. This sample is part of a study of T-cell reconstitution after alpha-beta-depleted transplantation in children. General study results and limits: Most T-cell counts and diversity one year after the transplant came from T cells that were newly produced. Several hundred expanded graft clones reportedly gave rise to the alpha-beta T cells present about two months after transplant.

The TCRbeta library incorporated unique molecular identifiers. Via MiXCR, TCRdb re-called the PCR reads, giving one row per CDR3 protein. The sample lists some 450,000 distinct CDR3 sequences, 43% seen once, with roughly 27% in the top ten. This TCR was sampled from a girl aged 2 to 10 with aplastic anemia, due to receive a stem cell transplant. Sample: PBMCs, taken before TCRalphabeta/CD19-depleted stem cell transplant.

CDR3 nucleotide sequence: TGTGCCAGCAGCTTAGGAGGGGGGGCCATAGAGACCCAGTACTTC. As protein: CASSLGGGAIETQYF. The chain recombines TRBV7-2 with TRBJ2-5; perhaps TRBD2 as D (7 bases). Trimming removed 1 base from V and 4 bases from J, with 13 bases in between. CDR3 size: 15 residues. Germline CDR1 and CDR2: SGHTA and FQGNSA.